This TCR beta chain was profiled in a study of CDR3 diversity in severe acne. The CDR3 loop spans 19 amino acids. With V trimmed by 3 bases and J by 7 bases, 21 bases remained unmatched. Germline V gives CDR1 SGDLS, CDR2 YYNGEE. TCRdb reprocessed the PCR reads with MiXCR, giving one entry per CDR3 protein. The sample lists 90,000 or so distinct CDR3 sequences; approximately 52% were seen once. The TCR originated in a male donor in good health, serving as a control. The chain carries TRBV9 and TRBJ2-1; 8 bases are shared with TRBD2. The material sequenced was blood. The CDR3 protein is CASSAPSQNRGGRRNEQFF. The CDR3 nucleotides read TGTGCCAGCAGCGCGCCCTCCCAGAATAGGGGCGGGAGGAGGAATGAGCAGTTCTTC.